The 24 T cell receptor beta chains below come from one sample, sequenced in a study of CD4 T cells in relation to SARS-CoV-2 and coronaviruses. The assay was immunoSEQ multiplex PCR, and TCRdb's table has in-frame clones only and misses some. The data contain just over 25,000 clones, roughly four fifths of them seen just once; the ten biggest clones take up around a sixth. The antigens these receptors bind are not known. Unexposed donor CD4+ T cells date from about 2011-2018, before the COVID-19 pandemic. Isolation of CD4+ T cells took place after roughly nine days in culture. Sequencing was done on a sample of CD4+ T cells from PBMCs, cultured in vitro. Source of these receptors: a human donor in good health.

The genes are TRBV12-3 or TRBV12-4 and TRBJ1-4; possibly TRBD1 for D (5 bases). V lost 6 bases and J 11 bases, leaving 16 bases between the germline ends. This CDR3 has 13 residues. Here the CDR3 DNA reads TGTGCCAGCAGAGGGGACCGCCTGGGGAAACTGTTTTTT. It codes for CASRGDRLGKLFF.

In the case of this clone: The junction does not match germline at one end; this may be a read error. The chain carries TRBV6-2 or TRBV6-3 and TRBJ2-7; D gene ambiguous. The germline CDR1 and CDR2 sequences are MNHEY and SVGEGT. This CDR3 is built from 11 residues. In nucleotides, the CDR3 is TGTGCCAGCAGTTACCTGGCGTCTCTCTCCTTC. The encoded protein is CASSYLASLSF.

This chain joins TRBV5-1 and TRBJ1-6; D possibly corresponds to TRBD1 (6 bases). This CDR3 contains 14 residues. Germline-derived CDR1 and CDR2 are SGHRS and YFSETQ. Deletions cut 7 bases from V and 7 bases from J, with 15 bases between. CDR3 protein: CASGTGRGNSPLHF. The CDR3 DNA reads TGCGCCAGCGGCACAGGGAGGGGAAATTCACCCCTCCACTTT.

This clone was detected only a few times. The CDR3 loop is CASSLEEGTEAFF. In DNA form, the CDR3 reads TGTGCCAGCAGCTTAGAGGAGGGGACTGAAGCTTTCTTT. The chain recombines TRBV11-3 with TRBJ1-1; the D gene is possibly TRBD1 (5 bases). The V and J ends lost 0 bases and 5 bases respectively, with 7 bases between them. This CDR3 has 13 amino acids. The germline gives CDR1 SGHNT, CDR2 YENEEA.

The V and J genes are TRBV19 and TRBJ1-1; D uncertain. The V and J ends lost 0 bases and 1 base respectively, with 15 bases between them. The CDR3 loop spans 17 amino acids. CDR1 LNHDA and CDR2 SQIVND come from the germline V gene (reference sequence). The CDR3 is CASSIDTRAPWNTEAFF. Here the CDR3 DNA reads TGTGCCAGTAGTATAGACACAAGGGCCCCCTGGAACACTGAAGCTTTCTTT.

This chain uses TRBV2 with TRBJ1-5, with D unclear. CDR3 length equals 14 residues. V was pared by 1 base and J by 0 bases, with 4 bases between. Germline V CDR1 and CDR2: SNHLY, FYNNEI. The CDR3 loop reads CASSEVLSNQPQHF. The CDR3, as DNA: TGTGCCAGCAGTGAAGTCCTTAGCAATCAGCCCCAGCATTTT. The full variable domain, in which reference TRBV2 and TRBJ1-5 provide the parts outside the CDR3, is EPEVTQTPSHQVTQMGQEVILRCVPISNHLYFYWYRQILGQKVEFLVSFYNNEISEKSEIFDDQFSVERPDGSNFTLKIRSTKLEDSAMYFCASSEVLSNQPQHFGDGTRLSIL.

This chain links TRBV12-5 with TRBJ1-3, with TRBD1 identical over 9 bases. This CDR3 contains 15 residues. From germline, CDR1 is LGHNT and CDR2 FRNRAP. V lost 5 bases, J lost 0 bases, and 2 bases stayed unmatched. CDR3 in DNA: TGTGCTAGTGGTAGGACAGGGGCCTCTGGAAACACCATATATTTT. Amino acid sequence: CASGRTGASGNTIYF. Based on the CDR3 plus reference TRBV12-5 and TRBJ1-3, the full variable domain is DARVTQTPRHKVTEMGQEVTMRCQPILGHNTVFWYRQTMMQGLELLAYFRNRAPLDDSGMPKDRFSAEMPDATLATLKIQPSEPRDSAVYFCASGRTGASGNTIYFGEGSWLTVV.

This sequence joins TRBV13 and TRBJ2-5, with a weak D call TRBD2 (6 bases). Looked up from germline, CDR1 is PRHDT and CDR2 is FYEKMQ (reference sequence). This CDR3 has 13 residues. V lost 6 bases and J lost 2, with 10 bases in between. The chain's CDR3 is CASSPSVQETQYF. CDR3 DNA: TGTGCCAGCAGTCCTAGCGTGCAAGAGACCCAGTACTTC. The full variable domain, completed using reference TRBV13 and TRBJ2-5, is AAGVIQSPRHLIKEKRETATLKCYPIPRHDTVYWYQQGPGQDPQFLISFYEKMQSDKGSIPDRFSAQQFSDYHSELNMSSLELGDSALYFCASSPSVQETQYFGPGTRLLVL.

This chain joins TRBV27 and TRBJ2-3, with 13 nucleotides matching TRBD2. The CDR3 is 14 residues long. After removal of 5 bases from V and 8 bases from J, the junction contained 4 bases not matched to a gene. Germline V lookup: CDR1 MNHEY, CDR2 SMNVEV (reference sequence). The CDR3 DNA follows: TGTGCCAGCAGTGTCACTAGCGGGAGGGGTACGCAGTATTTT. Its translation: CASSVTSGRGTQYF.

This clone came up a few times. In DNA form, the CDR3 reads TGCAGCGTGGGGGGGACAGGGTTGAACGAGCAGTACTTC. Its translation: CSVGGTGLNEQYF. The chain couples TRBV29-1 to TRBJ2-7; 9 bases are shared with TRBD1. The germline gives CDR1 SQVTM, CDR2 ANQGSEA. The CDR3 covers 13 residues. With V trimmed by 6 bases and J by 5 bases, 8 bases remained unmatched.

This clone occurred a few times. CDR3 nucleotide sequence: TGCGCCAGCAGCTTAGGGACAGGCCTCTACGAGCAGTACTTC. Protein product: CASSLGTGLYEQYF. The chain couples TRBV5-1 to TRBJ2-7, with 8 bases identical to TRBD1. Looked up from germline, CDR1 is SGHRS and CDR2 is YFSETQ. V lost 2 bases and J lost 3; bases outside the gene matches: 4. CDR3 length: 14 residues.

This clone turned up a few times. The chain is built from TRBV3-1 (or the pseudogene TRBV3-2) and TRBJ2-7, with a tentative D call TRBD2 (6 bases). Germline V lookup: CDR1 LGHDT, CDR2 YNNKEL (reference sequence). CDR3 length: 13 residues. The ends were cut back, 5 bases at V and 5 bases at J, with 13 bases in the middle. The CDR3 spells CASSRRGSHEQYF. The CDR3 DNA follows: TGTGCCAGCAGCAGGAGGGGATCCCACGAGCAGTACTTC.

The rearrangement uses TRBV11-3 and TRBJ1-1; D not certain. V was pared by 4 bases and J by 3 bases, with 9 bases between. The CDR3 is made up of 13 amino acids. From germline, CDR1 is SGHNT and CDR2 YENEEA. The chain's CDR3 is CASSSGPDTEAFF. CDR3 DNA sequence: TGTGCCAGCAGCTCGGGTCCAGACACTGAAGCTTTCTTT.

The genes are TRBV2 and TRBJ1-1; D gene ambiguous. The V end lost 6 bases, the J end lost 3 bases, and 11 bases lay between the germline ends. The CDR3 has 13 residues. Germline lookup yields CDR1 SNHLY and CDR2 FYNNEI. This CDR3 reads CASRDDGYTEAFF. CDR3 DNA sequence: TGTGCCAGCAGAGATGACGGTTACACTGAAGCTTTCTTT.

V is TRBV5-8 and J is TRBJ2-5; no clear D gene. V lost 4 bases and J 3 bases, leaving 4 bases between the germline ends. CDR3 length: 11 residues. The germline V gene has CDR1 SGHTS and CDR2 YDEGEE. CDR3 in DNA: TGTGCCAGCAGCCCAGAAGAGACCCAGTACTTC. This sequence encodes CASSPEETQYF.

The rearrangement links TRBV2 to TRBJ2-5; TRBD1 matches 7 bases. The CDR3 spans 16 residues. V was clipped by 5 bases and J by 2 bases; unmatched bases: 11. The germline V gene encodes CDR1 SNHLY and CDR2 FYNNEI. The CDR3, as DNA: TGTGCCAGCAGTCAGGGACACCCAGGGGGACAAGAGACCCAGTACTTC. Amino acids: CASSQGHPGGQETQYF.

This chain connects TRBV6-5 to TRBJ2-3; TRBD2 aligns across 12 bases. CDR1 is MNHEY and CDR2 is SVGAGI in the germline V gene. The CDR3 covers 15 residues. J lost 3 bases, V lost 6 bases, and 4 bases had no gene match. CDR3 region: CASRPSGRVTDTQYF. The CDR3 DNA sequence: TGTGCCAGCAGGCCTAGCGGGAGGGTGACAGATACGCAGTATTTT.

This chain joins TRBV10-3 and TRBJ1-1; 7 bases map to TRBD1. J was trimmed by 4 bases and V by 6 bases; bases with no gene match: 5. The CDR3 spans 13 residues. Germline V lookup: CDR1 ENHRY, CDR2 SYGVKD. DNA for the CDR3: TGTGCCATCAGGGGGACAGTCGGCACTGAAGCTTTCTTT. The encoded protein is CAIRGTVGTEAFF.

CDR3: CASSLVGQSNQPQHF. CDR3 nucleotides: TGTGCCAGCAGCTTAGTGGGACAGTCGAATCAGCCCCAGCATTTT. The chain links TRBV13 to TRBJ1-5; 7 positions match TRBD1. In germline, CDR1 is PRHDT, CDR2 FYEKMQ (reference sequence). The CDR3 length is 15 residues. V dropped 1 base and J dropped 4; count of bases not matched to a gene: 4.

V gene TRBV6-1 combines with J gene TRBJ2-2; 9 bases map to TRBD1. The V gene's germline CDR1 is MNHNS and CDR2 SASEGT. This CDR3 comprises 16 residues. V shed 1 base, J shed 0 bases, and the junction held 0 bases outside the gene matches. The CDR3 is CASSEGDRANTGELFF. The CDR3 DNA follows: TGTGCCAGCAGTGAAGGGGACAGGGCGAACACCGGGGAGCTGTTTTTT.

The rearrangement uses TRBV2 and TRBJ2-7; D is ambiguous. The CDR3 covers 12 residues. Trimming left V 0 bases short and J 3 bases short, with 3 bases between. CDR1 is SNHLY, CDR2 FYNNEI, per germline. The CDR3 reads CASSEAVYEQYF. The CDR3 bases are TGTGCCAGCAGTGAAGCGGTCTACGAGCAGTACTTC. Filled out from reference TRBV2 and TRBJ2-7, the complete variable domain reads EPEVTQTPSHQVTQMGQEVILRCVPISNHLYFYWYRQILGQKVEFLVSFYNNEISEKSEIFDDQFSVERPDGSNFTLKIRSTKLEDSAMYFCASSEAVYEQYFGPGTRLTVT.

The CDR3 here is CASSWNTDQETQYF. The CDR3 DNA is TGCGCCAGCAGCTGGAACACAGACCAAGAGACCCAGTACTTC. V usage is TRBV5-1 and J usage is TRBJ2-5, with D uncertain. Deletions cut 3 bases from V and 0 bases from J, with 9 bases between. CDR3 size: 14 residues. CDR1 SGHRS and CDR2 YFSETQ come from the germline V gene.

This chain links TRBV5-1 with TRBJ2-3; the match to TRBD2 covers 7 bases. The CDR3 has 15 amino acids. V lost 0 bases and J lost 1; bases outside the gene matches: 2. Germline V CDR1 and CDR2: SGHRS, YFSETQ. In DNA form, the CDR3 reads TGCGCCAGCAGCTTGGTCCTAGCGGGCACAGATACGCAGTATTTT. It is translated as CASSLVLAGTDTQYF.

This sequence joins TRBV9 and TRBJ2-2, with a tentative D call TRBD1 (5 bases). The CDR3 covers 15 residues. Germline CDR1 is SGDLS and CDR2 is YYNGEE. V dropped 3 bases and J dropped 4 bases, with 13 bases sitting between them. CDR3 amino acids: CASSGHQGVTGELFF. CDR3 sequence (DNA): TGTGCCAGCAGCGGGCACCAGGGTGTCACCGGGGAGCTGTTTTTT. Full variable domain (remainder filled in from reference TRBV9 and TRBJ2-2): DSGVTQTPKHLITATGQRVTLRCSPRSGDLSVYWYQQSLDQGLQFLIQYYNGEERAKGNILERFSAQQFPDLHSELNLSSLELGDSALYFCASSGHQGVTGELFFGEGSRLTVL.